Shown below are 17 T cell receptor beta chains from a single sample sequenced in a study of cytomegalovirus exposure and HLA in healthy donors. The PCR made use of 60 Vbeta and 13 Jbeta primers. Data came from immunoSEQ multiplex PCR; TCRdb stores just in-frame clones and leaves some out. Altogether over 100,000 clones are present, 63% being singletons, with the ten largest covering more than 8.5%. Sequences were obtained from PBMCs. These receptor sequences come from a man between 35 and 55 years old in good health and CMV-seropositive.

V and J are TRBV16 and TRBJ2-7, with D possibly TRBD1 on 5 matching bases. The CDR3 totals 14 residues. CDR1 KGHSY and CDR2 FQNENV come from the germline V gene. The germline V and J ends were trimmed by 0 bases and 10 bases, with 16 bases remaining between them. The CDR3 loop is CASSQSAPGIRQYF. The CDR3 DNA sequence: TGTGCCAGCAGCCAATCGGCCCCAGGGATACGACAGTACTTC.

This chain connects TRBV2 to TRBJ2-1; 8 positions agree with TRBD2. The germline gives CDR1 SNHLY, CDR2 FYNNEI. There are 15 residues in the CDR3. V shed 4 bases, J shed 8 bases, and the junction held 10 bases outside the gene matches. CDR3 sequence (DNA): TGTGCCAGCAGTGCCGGGACTAGTTCTGGATATGAGCAGTTCTTC. It translates to CASSAGTSSGYEQFF.

As DNA, the CDR3 is TGCGCCAGCAGCACACATATTGGCGGGACAGGGGGCTTCTACGAGCAGTACTTC. Amino acid sequence: CASSTHIGGTGGFYEQYF. The rearrangement joins TRBV4-1 to TRBJ2-7; 12 positions agree with TRBD1. Losses at the gene ends were 5 bases for V and 3 bases for J; bases not matched to a gene: 14. Germline V gene sequence: CDR1 MGHRA, CDR2 YSYEKL. The CDR3 loop spans 18 amino acids.

This clone showed up just once. The chain carries TRBV2 and TRBJ1-1; D gene ambiguous. Germline V gene sequence: CDR1 SNHLY, CDR2 FYNNEI. CDR3 length: 14 amino acids. Between the trimmed V and J ends, which lost 7 bases and 4 bases, there was a span of 16 bases. In DNA form, the CDR3 reads TGTGCCAGCACCGTCCCAACGGAGGGCACTGAAGCTTTCTTT. Its translation: CASTVPTEGTEAFF.

This chain connects TRBV14 to TRBJ2-5; tentative D call: TRBD2 (5 bases). The CDR3 runs 16 residues. CDR1 SGHDN and CDR2 FVKESK come from the germline V gene. V dropped 2 bases and J dropped 5 bases, with 18 bases sitting between them. The chain's CDR3 is CASSQMPRAVWETQYF. The CDR3 DNA is TGTGCCAGCAGCCAAATGCCGCGGGCAGTCTGGGAGACCCAGTACTTC.

The chain employs TRBV14 and TRBJ2-5; 9 positions agree with TRBD1. Germline trimming cut 3 bases from V and 2 bases from J; bases unmatched to any gene: 7. CDR1 SGHDN and CDR2 FVKESK come from the germline V gene. CDR3 length: 16 residues. CDR3 DNA: TGTGCCAGCAGCCATAACGACAGGGGGTGGCAAGAGACCCAGTACTTC. It yields the protein CASSHNDRGWQETQYF.

This clone came up a few times. The J gene is TRBJ2-7, the V gene TRBV6-5; D gene ambiguous. CDR3 length: 14 residues. Trimming removed 0 bases from V and 2 bases from J, with 8 bases in between. The germline CDR1 and CDR2 sequences are MNHEY and SVGAGI. CDR3 coding DNA: TGTGCCAGCAGTTACTCGATGCGGACCTACGAGCAGTACTTC. Its protein product is CASSYSMRTYEQYF.

DNA of the CDR3: TGCGCCAGCAGCTTGGAGGGGGGGCGCGGGGAGACCCAGTACTTC. This gives the protein CASSLEGGRGETQYF. The J gene is TRBJ2-5, the V gene TRBV5-1, with a tentative D call TRBD2 (7 bases). This CDR3 is 15 amino acids long. Trimming removed 0 bases at V and 5 bases at J, with 14 bases between. Germline V gene data show CDR1 as SGHRS and CDR2 as YFSETQ.

The CDR3 is CAWDGTSGAYNEQFF. In DNA form, the CDR3 reads TGTGCCTGGGACGGGACTAGCGGAGCCTACAATGAGCAGTTCTTC. The genes are TRBV30 and TRBJ2-1; 11 bases map to TRBD2. Germline V CDR1 and CDR2: GTSNPN, SVGIG (reference sequence). Losses at the gene ends were 5 bases for V and 2 bases for J; bases not matched to a gene: 5. The CDR3 sequence is 15 residues long.

This clone appeared a few times. J is TRBJ2-6 and V is TRBV4-1; D gene unclear. This CDR3 spans 16 amino acids. V lost 0 bases and J 3 bases, leaving 9 bases between the germline ends. Germline values: CDR1 MGHRA, CDR2 YSYEKL. The CDR3 loop is CASSQDLSVGANVLTF. Written as DNA, the CDR3 is TGCGCCAGCAGCCAAGATCTGTCAGTTGGGGCCAACGTCCTGACTTTC.

V and J are TRBV7-2 and TRBJ1-1; D not resolved. Germline V gene sequence: CDR1 SGHTA, CDR2 FQGNSA. The CDR3 extends over 14 amino acids. With 3 bases removed from V and 1 base from J, the gap between germline ends came to 9 bases. In nucleotides, the CDR3 is TGTGCCAGCAGCTTGGACTGGGGGAACACTGAAGCTTTCTTT. It yields the protein CASSLDWGNTEAFF.

The chain couples TRBV7-3 to TRBJ2-1; 7 bases line up with TRBD2. V trimming: 8 bases; J trimming: 2 bases; junction bases outside the gene matches: 0. The CDR3 extends over 12 amino acids. Germline assignment: CDR1 SGHTA and CDR2 FQGTGA. This CDR3 is CASGGAYNEQFF. CDR3 sequence (DNA): TGTGCCAGCGGGGGGGCCTACAATGAGCAGTTCTTC.

This clone was seen a single time. The chain is built from TRBV9 and TRBJ1-1; D remains ambiguous. CDR1 and CDR2 from the germline V gene are SGDLS and YYNGEE. The CDR3 runs 14 residues. V shed 0 bases and J shed 0 bases, with 6 bases lying between them. The CDR3, as DNA: TGTGCCAGCAGCGTAGGTGGAGTGAACACTGAAGCTTTCTTT. The encoded protein is CASSVGGVNTEAFF.

This clone turned up a few times. The chain carries TRBV7-2 and TRBJ2-1; perhaps TRBD2 as D (7 bases). V gave up 3 bases and J gave up 8 bases, with 17 bases separating them. The CDR3 extends over 15 amino acids. Germline CDR1 reads SGHTA; CDR2 reads FQGNSA. The CDR3 sequence is CASSFRGGDPDEQFF. The CDR3 bases are TGTGCCAGCAGCTTTAGGGGGGGCGATCCGGATGAGCAGTTCTTC.

The V gene is TRBV5-1, the J gene TRBJ2-1; maybe TRBD2 (6 bases). The length of the CDR3 is 15 residues. The germline V gene has CDR1 SGHRS and CDR2 YFSETQ. The ends were cut back, 0 bases at V and 7 bases at J, with 14 bases in the middle. The CDR3 loop is CASSLDVVGGNEQFF. For the CDR3, the DNA is TGCGCCAGCAGCTTGGACGTGGTGGGGGGAAATGAGCAGTTCTTC. The whole variable domain, remainder taken from reference TRBV5-1 and TRBJ2-1, is KAGVTQTPRYLIKTRGQQVTLSCSPISGHRSVSWYQQTPGQGLQFLFEYFSETQRNKGNFPGRFSGRQFSNSRSEMNVSTLELGDSALYLCASSLDVVGGNEQFFGPGTRLTVL.

The chain couples TRBV6-5 to TRBJ2-5, with TRBD2 matching over 12 bases. Per germline, CDR1 MNHEY and CDR2 SVGAGI. V trimming: 3 bases; J trimming: 1 base; junction bases outside the gene matches: 3. This CDR3 has 16 residues. CDR3 sequence: CASSYLTSGGQETQYF. CDR3 nucleotide sequence: TGTGCCAGCAGTTATTTGACTAGCGGGGGCCAAGAGACCCAGTACTTC.

This clone appeared once. CDR3 in DNA: TGTGCCAGCAGCCAAGCCCGCGGGGGGGCCTCAGAGACCCAGTACTTC. It is translated as CASSQARGGASETQYF. The V gene is TRBV4-2, the J gene TRBJ2-5; TRBD2 matches 9 bases. J gave up 4 bases and V 1 base, and 7 bases lay outside the gene matches. The length of the CDR3 is 16 residues. From germline, CDR1 is LGHNA and CDR2 YNFKEQ.